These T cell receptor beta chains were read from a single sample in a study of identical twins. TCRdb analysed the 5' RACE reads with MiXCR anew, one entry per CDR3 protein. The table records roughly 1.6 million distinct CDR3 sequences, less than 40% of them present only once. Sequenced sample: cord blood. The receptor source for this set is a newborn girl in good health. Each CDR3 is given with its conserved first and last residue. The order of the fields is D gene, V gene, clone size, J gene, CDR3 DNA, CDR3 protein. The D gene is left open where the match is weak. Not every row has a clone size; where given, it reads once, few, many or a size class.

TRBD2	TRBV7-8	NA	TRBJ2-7	TGTGCCAGCAGCTTTCTCTCTTCGATAAGCGGGGGGCAACACGAGCAGTACTTC	CASSFLSSISGGQHEQYF
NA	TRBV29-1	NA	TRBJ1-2	TGCAGCGTTACAGCCCTAGACTATGGCTACACCTTC	CSVTALDYGYTF
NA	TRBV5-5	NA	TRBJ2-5	TGTGCCAGCAGCGCCCGAGGACGCTACCAAGAGACCCAGTACTTC	CASSARGRYQETQYF
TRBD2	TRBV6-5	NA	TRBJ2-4	TGTGCCAGCAGTTACTCGATGGGAGGGCCCCTCAAAAACATTCAGTACTTC	CASSYSMGGPLKNIQYF
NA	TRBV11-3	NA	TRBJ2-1	TGTGCCAGCAGCTTAGGATTCGACTGGAACAATGAGCAGTTCTTC	CASSLGFDWNNEQFF
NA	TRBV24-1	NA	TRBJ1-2	TGTGCCACCAGTGATTCTGGGAAACCTAACTATGGCTACACCTTC	CATSDSGKPNYGYTF
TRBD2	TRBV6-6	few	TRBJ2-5	TGTGCCAGCAGTACACAGGGACTAGTCCAAGAGACCCAGTACTTC	CASSTQGLVQETQYF
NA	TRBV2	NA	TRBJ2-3	TGTGCCAGCAGTGCCGCGGGGACGCAGTATTTT	CASSAAGTQYF
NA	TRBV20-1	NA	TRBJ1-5	TGCAGTGCCACAACAGGGTTGGAACCCCAGCATTTT	CSATTGLEPQHF
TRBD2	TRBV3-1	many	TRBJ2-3	TGTGCCAGCAGCCAACTAGCGGGAGCAGATACGCAGTATTTT	CASSQLAGADTQYF
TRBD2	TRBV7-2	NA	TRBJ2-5	TGTGCCAGCAGCTTGACTAGCCCAGAGACCCAGTACTTC	CASSLTSPETQYF
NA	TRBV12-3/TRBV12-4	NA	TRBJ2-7	TGTGCCAGCAGTTTGGCGAGACAAAACTCCTACGAGCAGTACTTC	CASSLARQNSYEQYF
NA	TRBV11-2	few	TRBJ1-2	TGTGCCAGCAGCTTAGATCCCGGAGGAGCCCAGTATGGCTACACCTTC	CASSLDPGGAQYGYTF
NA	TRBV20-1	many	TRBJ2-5	TGCAGTGCTAGCCCTCGGGAGACCCAGTACTTC	CSASPRETQYF
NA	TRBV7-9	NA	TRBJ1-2	TGTGCCAGCAGCTTAATTGGAAAAACCTTTTATGGCTACACCTTC	CASSLIGKTFYGYTF
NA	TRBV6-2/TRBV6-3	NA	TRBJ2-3	TGTGCCAGCAGTTATTCCCCAATAGCCCTATTCACAGATACGCAGTATTTT	CASSYSPIALFTDTQYF
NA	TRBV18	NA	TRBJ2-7	TGTGCCAGCTCCCAGAACAGGGAGTCGTGGGAGCAGTACTTC	CASSQNRESWEQYF